Shown below are 12 T cell receptor beta chains from a single sample sequenced in a study of human T cells and chemical hapten exposure. Using its own MiXCR run on the RACE reads, TCRdb lists one record per CDR3 protein. This sample has about 110,000 distinct CDR3 sequences, with approximately 11% found just once. This sample's time point: patch test 1, 2 weeks after DPC sensitization. Treatment defined: therapeutic diphenylcyclopropenone sensitization with weekly scalp DPC. Sequenced here: whole blood, sampled in connection with sensitization to the hapten diphenylcyclopropenone (DPC). The receptors were gathered from a woman in her forties with alopecia areata. Some clones in this sample may be carry-over from other donors' samples.

The rearrangement uses TRBV28 and TRBJ2-3; TRBD1 might be the D (5 bases). The V gene's germline CDR1 is MDHEN and CDR2 SYDVKM. Trimming pared 6 bases from V and 3 bases from J, leaving 16 bases between. The CDR3 covers 15 residues. This CDR3 reads CASSLTVYGTDTQYF. Here the CDR3 DNA reads TGTGCCAGCAGCCTGACAGTTTACGGGACAGATACGCAGTATTTT.

This clonotype was detected ten times or more. The chain has TRBV19 and TRBJ2-3; tentative D call: TRBD1 (5 bases). Trimming removed 6 bases at V and 8 bases at J, with 12 bases between. The CDR3 extends over 12 amino acids. Germline CDR1 and CDR2: LNHDA and SQIVND (reference sequence). In nucleotides, the CDR3 is TGTGCCAGTAGGTCCCGAAGGGGTACGCAGTATTTT. Translating gives CASRSRRGTQYF.

This clonotype has just a few counts. This chain joins TRBV6-6 and TRBJ1-5, with TRBD1 matching 7 bases. This CDR3 is 15 amino acids long. V lost 2 bases to trimming and J lost 5 bases; unmatched junction nucleotides: 6. The V gene's germline CDR1 is MNHNY and CDR2 SVGAGI (reference sequence). The CDR3 region has the DNA TGTGCCAGCAGTTACGGACAGGTAGAGGATCAGCCCCAGCATTTT. The encoded protein is CASSYGQVEDQPQHF.

The gene calls are TRBV10-3 and TRBJ1-5; 8 bases align to TRBD1. The V gene's germline CDR1 is ENHRY and CDR2 SYGVKD. V trimming: 4 bases; J trimming: 4 bases; junction bases outside the gene matches: 9. This CDR3 comprises 16 residues. CDR3 loop: CAISARGPEGNQPQHF. The CDR3 DNA follows: TGTGCCATCAGTGCCAGGGGGCCAGAGGGGAATCAGCCCCAGCATTTT.

The V and J genes are TRBV12-3 or TRBV12-4 and TRBJ2-5; D call uncertain. The CDR3 sequence is 12 residues long. V was cut by 6 bases and J by 8 bases, with 13 bases left in between. The CDR3, as DNA: TGTGCCAGCAGCTCCACGACCGTTACCCAGTACTTC. Protein: CASSSTTVTQYF.

By sample fraction, this clonotype is medium-sized. J is TRBJ1-2 and V is TRBV7-2; D is unresolved. This CDR3 is built from 14 residues. Trimming shortened V by 1 base and J by 4 bases, and 10 bases separated the two germline ends. The germline V gene has CDR1 SGHTA and CDR2 FQGNSA. CDR3 nucleotides: TGTGCCAGCAGCTTAGATCTGGTTTCCTATGGCTACACCTTC. This translates into CASSLDLVSYGYTF. The full variable domain, rest sourced from reference TRBV7-2 and TRBJ1-2, is GAGVSQSPSNKVTEKGKDVELRCDPISGHTALYWYRQSLGQGLEFLIYFQGNSAPDKSGLPSDRFSAERTGGSVSTLTIQRTQQEDSAVYLCASSLDLVSYGYTFGSGTRLTVV.

This clonotype was counted between two and nine times. This chain connects TRBV24-1 to TRBJ2-1, with 9 bases matching TRBD2. There are 16 residues in the CDR3. Germline V gene sequence: CDR1 KGHDR, CDR2 SFDVKD. V trimming: 5 bases; J trimming: 4 bases; junction bases outside the gene matches: 8. The CDR3 loop reads CATSGVAGDLYNEQFF. In DNA form, the CDR3 reads TGTGCCACCAGTGGAGTAGCGGGAGATCTGTACAATGAGCAGTTCTTC.

This clonotype occurred many times. This chain uses TRBV12-3 or TRBV12-4 with TRBJ2-7, with D possibly being TRBD1 (5 bases). Deletions cut 4 bases from V and 9 bases from J, with 19 bases between. This CDR3 contains 14 residues. The CDR3 DNA follows: TGTGCCAGCAGTTCCTGGCAGGGCCGTACGGGGCAGTACTTC. It yields the protein CASSSWQGRTGQYF.

This clonotype was counted a few times. CDR3: CASRQPGQGAWEQYF. CDR3 in DNA: TGTGCCAGCAGGCAGCCGGGACAGGGGGCGTGGGAGCAGTACTTC. The chain recombines TRBV28 with TRBJ2-7; TRBD1 matches 12 bases. CDR3 size: 15 residues. V shed 6 bases, J shed 7 bases, and the junction held 10 bases outside the gene matches. Germline V CDR1 and CDR2: MDHEN, SYDVKM.

About this clonotype itself: One base away lies a much larger clone, so this may be a sequencing read error. This chain connects TRBV29-1 to TRBJ2-5; possibly TRBD1 for D (5 bases). The CDR3 has 15 amino acids. The germline gives CDR1 SQVTM, CDR2 ANQGSEA. This CDR3 reads CGVGVRQGMEETQYF. The CDR3 DNA reads as TGCGGCGTTGGCGTAAGGCAGGGCATGGAAGAGACCCAGTACTTC.

This clonotype was recorded at least ten times. The chain joins TRBV15 to TRBJ1-6, with 7 bases aligning to TRBD1. The CDR3 runs 18 residues. CDR1 is LNHNV and CDR2 is YYDKDF in the germline V gene (reference sequence). Trimming took 3 bases from V and 7 from J; bases not matched to a gene: 15. The CDR3 DNA reads as TGTGCCACCAGCAGGTCCTTAGTACAGGGGAAAATCAATTCACCCCTCCACTTT. Protein product: CATSRSLVQGKINSPLHF.

In its sample, this clonotype was seen many times. The chain has TRBV20-1 and TRBJ1-5; D uncertain. V lost 1 base to trimming and J lost 2 bases, with 6 bases between them. The CDR3 extends over 13 amino acids. CDR1 and CDR2 (germline): DFQATT, SNEGSKA (reference sequence). CDR3 loop: CSARGVGNQPQHF. As DNA, the CDR3 is TGCAGTGCTAGAGGTGTGGGCAATCAGCCCCAGCATTTT.